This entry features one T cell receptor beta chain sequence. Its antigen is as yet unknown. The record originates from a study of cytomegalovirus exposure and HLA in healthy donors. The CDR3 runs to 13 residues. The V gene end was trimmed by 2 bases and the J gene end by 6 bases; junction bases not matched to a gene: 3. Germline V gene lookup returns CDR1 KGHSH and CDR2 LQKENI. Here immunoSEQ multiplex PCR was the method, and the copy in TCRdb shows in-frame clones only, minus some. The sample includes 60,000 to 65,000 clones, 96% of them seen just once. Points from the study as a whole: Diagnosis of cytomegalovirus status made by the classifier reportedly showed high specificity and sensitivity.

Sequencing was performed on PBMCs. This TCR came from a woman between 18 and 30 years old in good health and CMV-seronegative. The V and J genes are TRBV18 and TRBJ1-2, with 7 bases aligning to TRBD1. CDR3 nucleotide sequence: TGTGCCAGCTCACCAAGGGACAGTGATGGCTACACCTTC. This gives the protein CASSPRDSDGYTF.